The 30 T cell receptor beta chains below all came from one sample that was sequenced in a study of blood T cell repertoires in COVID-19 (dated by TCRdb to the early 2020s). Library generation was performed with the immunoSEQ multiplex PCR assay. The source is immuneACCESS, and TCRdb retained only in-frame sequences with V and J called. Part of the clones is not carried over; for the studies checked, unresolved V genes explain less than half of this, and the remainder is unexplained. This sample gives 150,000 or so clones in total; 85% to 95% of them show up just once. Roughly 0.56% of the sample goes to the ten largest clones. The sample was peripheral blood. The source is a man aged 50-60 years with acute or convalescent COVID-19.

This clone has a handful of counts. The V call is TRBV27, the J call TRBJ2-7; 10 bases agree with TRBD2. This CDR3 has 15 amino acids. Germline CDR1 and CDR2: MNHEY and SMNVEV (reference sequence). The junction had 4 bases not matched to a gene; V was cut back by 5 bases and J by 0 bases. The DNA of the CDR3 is TGTGCCAGCAGTGAAGCGGGAGGGCGCTCCTACGAGCAGTACTTC. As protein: CASSEAGGRSYEQYF.

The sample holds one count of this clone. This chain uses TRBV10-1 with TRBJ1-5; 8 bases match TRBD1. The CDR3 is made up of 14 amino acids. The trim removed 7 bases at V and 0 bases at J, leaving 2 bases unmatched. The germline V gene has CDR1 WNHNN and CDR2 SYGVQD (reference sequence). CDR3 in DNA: TGCGCCAGCAAGCAGGGGGCTAGCAATCAGCCCCAGCATTTT. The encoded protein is CASKQGASNQPQHF.

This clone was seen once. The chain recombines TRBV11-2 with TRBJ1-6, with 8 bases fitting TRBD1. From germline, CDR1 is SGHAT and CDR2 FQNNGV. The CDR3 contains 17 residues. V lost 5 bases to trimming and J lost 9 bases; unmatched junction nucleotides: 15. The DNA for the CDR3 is TGTGCCAGCAGCCCCATTAGGGGAGACAGGGGAAGTTCACCCCTCCACTTT. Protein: CASSPIRGDRGSSPLHF.

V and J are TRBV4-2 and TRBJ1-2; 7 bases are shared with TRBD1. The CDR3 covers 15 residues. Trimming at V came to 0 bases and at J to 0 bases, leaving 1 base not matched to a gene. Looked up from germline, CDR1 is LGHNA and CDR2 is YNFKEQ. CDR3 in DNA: TGTGCCAGCAGCCAAGAGGGGACAGCTAACTATGGCTACACCTTC. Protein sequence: CASSQEGTANYGYTF.

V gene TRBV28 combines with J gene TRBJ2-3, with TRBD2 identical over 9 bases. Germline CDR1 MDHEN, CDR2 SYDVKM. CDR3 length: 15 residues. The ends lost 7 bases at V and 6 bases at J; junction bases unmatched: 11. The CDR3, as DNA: TGTGCCAGCACTCCAGCGGGGGCGGGAGGGGATACGCAGTATTTT. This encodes CASTPAGAGGDTQYF.

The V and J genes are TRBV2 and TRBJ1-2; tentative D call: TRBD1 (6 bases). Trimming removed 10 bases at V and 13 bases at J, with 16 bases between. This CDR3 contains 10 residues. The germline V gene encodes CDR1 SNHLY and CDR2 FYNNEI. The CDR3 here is CATGGTTVTF. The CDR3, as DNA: TGTGCCACGGGGGGGACAACAGTCACCTTC. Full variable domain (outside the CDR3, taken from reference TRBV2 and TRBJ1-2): EPEVTQTPSHQVTQMGQEVILRCVPISNHLYFYWYRQILGQKVEFLVSFYNNEISEKSEIFDDQFSVERPDGSNFTLKIRSTKLEDSAMYFCATGGTTVTFGSGTRLTVV.

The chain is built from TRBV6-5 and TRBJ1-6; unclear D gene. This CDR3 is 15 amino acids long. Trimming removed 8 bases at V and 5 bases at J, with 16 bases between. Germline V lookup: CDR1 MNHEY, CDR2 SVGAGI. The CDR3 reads CASRPASANNSPLHF. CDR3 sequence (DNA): TGTGCCAGCCGGCCGGCCAGCGCAAATAATTCACCCCTCCACTTT.

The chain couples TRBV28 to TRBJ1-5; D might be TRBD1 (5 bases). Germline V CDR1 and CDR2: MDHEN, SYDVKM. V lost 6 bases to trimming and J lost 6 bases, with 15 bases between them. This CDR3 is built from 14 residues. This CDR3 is CASRRGSLGQPQHF. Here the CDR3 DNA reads TGTGCCAGCAGAAGGGGTTCTCTGGGTCAGCCCCAGCATTTT.

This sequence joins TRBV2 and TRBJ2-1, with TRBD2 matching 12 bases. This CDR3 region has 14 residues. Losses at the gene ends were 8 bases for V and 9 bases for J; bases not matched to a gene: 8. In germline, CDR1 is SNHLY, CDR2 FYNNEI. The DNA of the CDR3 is TGTGCCAGCCGGGGACTAGCGGGTCCGGGTGAGCAGTTCTTC. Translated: CASRGLAGPGEQFF.

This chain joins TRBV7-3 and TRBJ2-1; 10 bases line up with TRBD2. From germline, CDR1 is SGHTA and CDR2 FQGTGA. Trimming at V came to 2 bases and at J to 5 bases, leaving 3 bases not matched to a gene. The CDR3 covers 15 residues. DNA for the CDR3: TGTGCCAGCAGCTTAGGTAGCGGGGGGCACAATGAGCAGTTCTTC. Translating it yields CASSLGSGGHNEQFF.

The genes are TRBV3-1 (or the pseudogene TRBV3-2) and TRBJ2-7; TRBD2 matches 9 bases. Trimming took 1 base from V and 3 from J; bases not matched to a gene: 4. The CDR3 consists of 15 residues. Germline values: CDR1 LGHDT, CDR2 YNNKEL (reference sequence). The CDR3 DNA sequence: TGTGCCAGCAGCCAAGCGGGTAGCGGGAGCTACGAGCAGTACTTC. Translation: CASSQAGSGSYEQYF.

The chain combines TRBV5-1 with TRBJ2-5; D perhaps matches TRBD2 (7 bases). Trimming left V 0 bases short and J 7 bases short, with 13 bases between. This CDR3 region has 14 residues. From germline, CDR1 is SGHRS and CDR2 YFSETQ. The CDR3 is CASSLAGGAGTQYF. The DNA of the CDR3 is TGCGCCAGCAGCTTGGCTGGGGGGGCCGGGACCCAGTACTTC.

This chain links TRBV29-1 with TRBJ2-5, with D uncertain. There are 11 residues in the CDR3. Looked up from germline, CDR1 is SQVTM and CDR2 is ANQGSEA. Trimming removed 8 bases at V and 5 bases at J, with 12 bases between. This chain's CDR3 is CSLPSGETQYF. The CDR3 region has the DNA TGCAGCCTCCCCTCCGGGGAGACCCAGTACTTC. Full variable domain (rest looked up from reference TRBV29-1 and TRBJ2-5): SAVISQKPSRDICQRGTSLTIQCQVDSQVTMMFWYRQQPGQSLTLIATANQGSEATYESGFVIDKFPISRPNLTFSTLTVSNMSPEDSSIYLCSLPSGETQYFGPGTRLLVL.

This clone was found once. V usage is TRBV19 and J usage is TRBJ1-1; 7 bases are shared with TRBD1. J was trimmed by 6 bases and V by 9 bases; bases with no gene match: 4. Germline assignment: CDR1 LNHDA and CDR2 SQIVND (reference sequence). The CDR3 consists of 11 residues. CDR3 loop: CASNRGAEAFF. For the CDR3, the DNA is TGTGCCAGCAACAGGGGCGCTGAAGCTTTCTTT.

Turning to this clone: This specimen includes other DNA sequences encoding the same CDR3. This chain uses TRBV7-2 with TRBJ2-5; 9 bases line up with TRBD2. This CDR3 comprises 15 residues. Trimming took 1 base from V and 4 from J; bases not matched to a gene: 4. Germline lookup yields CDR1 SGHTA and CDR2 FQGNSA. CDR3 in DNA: TGTGCCAGCAGCTTAGGCGGGGGGGCCACAGAGACCCAGTACTTC. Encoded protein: CASSLGGGATETQYF.

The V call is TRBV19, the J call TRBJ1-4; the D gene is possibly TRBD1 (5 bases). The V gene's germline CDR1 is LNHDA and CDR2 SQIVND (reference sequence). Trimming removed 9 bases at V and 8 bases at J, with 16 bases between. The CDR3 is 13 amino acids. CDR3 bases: TGTGCCAGCACCGCGGGGGTTAACGAAAAACTGTTTTTT. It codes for CASTAGVNEKLFF.

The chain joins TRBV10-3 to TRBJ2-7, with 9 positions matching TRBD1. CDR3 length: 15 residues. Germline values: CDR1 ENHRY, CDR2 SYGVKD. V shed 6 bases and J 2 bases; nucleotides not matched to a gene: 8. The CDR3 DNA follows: TGTGCCATCAGGGTGGACAGGGGACCTACCTACGAGCAGTACTTC. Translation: CAIRVDRGPTYEQYF.

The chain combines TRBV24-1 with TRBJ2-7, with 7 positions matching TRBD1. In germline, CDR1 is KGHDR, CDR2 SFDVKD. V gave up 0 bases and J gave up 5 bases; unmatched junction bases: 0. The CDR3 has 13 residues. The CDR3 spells CATSDLTGDEQYV. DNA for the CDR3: TGTGCCACCAGTGATTTGACAGGGGACGAGCAGTACGTC.

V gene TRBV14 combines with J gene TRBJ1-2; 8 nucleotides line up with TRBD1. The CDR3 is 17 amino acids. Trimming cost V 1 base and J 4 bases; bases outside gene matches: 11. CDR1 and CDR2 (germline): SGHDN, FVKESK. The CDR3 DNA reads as TGTGCCAGCAGCCAAGGAGGGGTCCCCAGGGGGCTCTATGGCTACACCTTC. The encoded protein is CASSQGGVPRGLYGYTF.

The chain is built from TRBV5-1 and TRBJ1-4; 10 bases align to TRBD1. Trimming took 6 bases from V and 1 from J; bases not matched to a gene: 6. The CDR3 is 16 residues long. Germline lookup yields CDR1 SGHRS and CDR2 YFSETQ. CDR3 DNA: TGCGCCAGCAAGGAAGGGACAGGGGTAACTAATGAAAAACTGTTTTTT. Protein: CASKEGTGVTNEKLFF.

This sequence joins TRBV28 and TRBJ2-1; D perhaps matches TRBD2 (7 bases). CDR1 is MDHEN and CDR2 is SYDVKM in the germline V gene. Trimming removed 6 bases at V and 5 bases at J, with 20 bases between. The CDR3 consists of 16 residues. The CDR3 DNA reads TGTGCCAGCAGGGTCAGGGGCGGGAGAAGGGACAATGAGCAGTTCTTC. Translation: CASRVRGGRRDNEQFF.

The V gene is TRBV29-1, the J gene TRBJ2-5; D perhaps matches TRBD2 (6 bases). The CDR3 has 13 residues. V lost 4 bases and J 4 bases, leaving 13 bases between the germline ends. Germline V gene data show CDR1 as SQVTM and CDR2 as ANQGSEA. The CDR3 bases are TGCAGCGTTGGAGTAGCGGTTGGAGAGACCCAGTACTTC. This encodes CSVGVAVGETQYF.

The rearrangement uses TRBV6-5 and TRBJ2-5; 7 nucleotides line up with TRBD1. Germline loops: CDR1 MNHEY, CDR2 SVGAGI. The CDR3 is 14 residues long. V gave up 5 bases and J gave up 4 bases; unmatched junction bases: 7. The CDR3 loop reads CASSTETGRETQYF. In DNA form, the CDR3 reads TGTGCCAGCAGTACGGAGACAGGGCGAGAGACCCAGTACTTC.

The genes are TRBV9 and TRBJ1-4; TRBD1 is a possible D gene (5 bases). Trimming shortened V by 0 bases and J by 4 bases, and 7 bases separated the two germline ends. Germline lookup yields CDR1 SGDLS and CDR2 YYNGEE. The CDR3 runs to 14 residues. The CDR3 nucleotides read TGTGCCAGCAGCGTAGGGGGCTATAATGAAAAACTGTTTTTT. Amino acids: CASSVGGYNEKLFF.

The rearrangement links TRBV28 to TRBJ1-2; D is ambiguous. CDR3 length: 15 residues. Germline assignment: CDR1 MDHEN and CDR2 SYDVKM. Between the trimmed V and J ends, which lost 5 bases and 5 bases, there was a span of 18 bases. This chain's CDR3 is CASSLTRDLHYGYTF. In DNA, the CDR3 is TGTGCCAGCAGTCTTACCCGGGATCTTCATTATGGCTACACCTTC.

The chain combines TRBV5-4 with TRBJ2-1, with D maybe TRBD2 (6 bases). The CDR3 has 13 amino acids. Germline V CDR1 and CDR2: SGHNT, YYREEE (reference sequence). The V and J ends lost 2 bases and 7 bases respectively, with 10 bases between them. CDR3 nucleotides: TGTGCCAGCAGCTTAAAAGGGAGGAATGAGCAGTTCTTC. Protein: CASSLKGRNEQFF.

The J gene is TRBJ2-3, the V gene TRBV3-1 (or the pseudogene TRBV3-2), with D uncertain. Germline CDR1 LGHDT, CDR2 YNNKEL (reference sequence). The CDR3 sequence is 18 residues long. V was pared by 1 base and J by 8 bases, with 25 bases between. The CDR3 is CASSQVFGGLEGSGTQYF. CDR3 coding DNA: TGTGCCAGCAGCCAAGTTTTCGGTGGTCTGGAAGGCTCGGGTACGCAGTATTTT.

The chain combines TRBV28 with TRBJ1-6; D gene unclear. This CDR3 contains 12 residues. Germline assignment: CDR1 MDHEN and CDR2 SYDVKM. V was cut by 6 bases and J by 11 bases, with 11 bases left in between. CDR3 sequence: CASSRRGTPLHF. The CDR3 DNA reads TGTGCCAGCAGCCGACGGGGAACACCCCTCCACTTT.

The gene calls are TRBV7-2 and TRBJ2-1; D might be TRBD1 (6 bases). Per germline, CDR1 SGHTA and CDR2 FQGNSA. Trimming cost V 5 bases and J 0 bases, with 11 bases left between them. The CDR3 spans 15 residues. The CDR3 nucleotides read TGTGCCAGCAGCGTGGACAGAAGCTCCTACAATGAGCAGTTCTTC. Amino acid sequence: CASSVDRSSYNEQFF.

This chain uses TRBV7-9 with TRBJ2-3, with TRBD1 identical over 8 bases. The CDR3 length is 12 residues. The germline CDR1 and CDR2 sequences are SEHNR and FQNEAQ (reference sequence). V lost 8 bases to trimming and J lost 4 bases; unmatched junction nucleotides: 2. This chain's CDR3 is CASVQGADTQYF. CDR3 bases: TGTGCCAGCGTACAGGGGGCAGATACGCAGTATTTT. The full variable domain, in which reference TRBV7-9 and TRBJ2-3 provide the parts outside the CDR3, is DTGVSQNPRHKITKRGQNVTFRCDPISEHNRLYWYRQTLGQGPEFLTYFQNEAQLEKSRLLSDRFSAERPKGSFSTLEIQRTEQGDSAMYLCASVQGADTQYFGPGTRLTVL.